The 10 T cell receptor beta chains listed next were all sequenced from one sample in a study of a mutant IDH1 vaccine in newly diagnosed glioma. Method: immunoSEQ multiplex PCR; TCRdb's copy keeps in-frame clones and lacks some. The sample consists of 40,000 to 45,000 clones, 65% to 90% of them appearing once. This sample's time point: week 35, safety follow-up. Mutant IDH1 20-mer peptide, at 300 ug, made up each vaccine dose, with topical imiquimod. The antigens for these receptors are not known. This specimen was PBMCs, taken from a glioma patient whose treatment included an IDH1 peptide vaccine. The receptors shown here come from a woman aged 40 to 55 with glioma. Some clones in this sample may be carry-over from other donors' samples.

The chain has TRBV28 and TRBJ1-5; TRBD1 is a possible D gene (6 bases). Per germline, CDR1 MDHEN and CDR2 SYDVKM. The CDR3 is made up of 18 amino acids. V lost 6 bases, J lost 6 bases, and 27 bases lay in between. CDR3 residues: CASSPPSRQGSFGQPQHF. The CDR3 nucleotides read TGTGCCAGCAGCCCTCCTTCCCGTCAGGGGAGCTTTGGTCAGCCCCAGCATTTT. Full variable domain (outside the CDR3, taken from reference TRBV28 and TRBJ1-5): DVKVTQSSRYLVKRTGEKVFLECVQDMDHENMFWYRQDPGLGLRLIYFSYDVKMKEKGDIPEGYSVSREKKERFSLILESASTNQTSMYLCASSPPSRQGSFGQPQHFGDGTRLSIL.

The chain couples TRBV12-5 to TRBJ1-2; 8 nucleotides align to TRBD1. V shed 6 bases and J 5 bases; nucleotides not matched to a gene: 11. Germline CDR1 is LGHNT and CDR2 is FRNRAP. The CDR3 is 15 amino acids. The CDR3 nucleotides read TGTGCTAGTGGAATAGCCACAGGGGGGGTATATGGCTACACCTTC. Its translation: CASGIATGGVYGYTF.

This rearrangement joins TRBV9 to TRBJ2-1, with TRBD1 as a possible D gene (6 bases). Germline values: CDR1 SGDLS, CDR2 YYNGEE. The V gene lost 7 bases and the J gene lost 12 bases, with 11 bases spanning the gap. The CDR3 is 10 amino acids. This CDR3 reads CASGSRGQFF. DNA of the CDR3: TGTGCCAGCGGCAGCAGGGGGCAGTTCTTC. Filled out from reference TRBV9 and TRBJ2-1, the complete variable domain reads DSGVTQTPKHLITATGQRVTLRCSPRSGDLSVYWYQQSLDQGLQFLIQYYNGEERAKGNILERFSAQQFPDLHSELNLSSLELGDSALYFCASGSRGQFFGPGTRLTVL.

The chain recombines TRBV10-3 with TRBJ1-4; possible D gene TRBD1, 6 bases. The CDR3 is made up of 15 amino acids. The germline gives CDR1 ENHRY, CDR2 SYGVKD. V dropped 3 bases and J dropped 6 bases, with 14 bases sitting between them. CDR3 sequence (DNA): TGTGCCATCAGTGAAAGGGGGGCCACTTATGAAAAACTGTTTTTT. Its translation is CAISERGATYEKLFF.

The count of this clone is one. The rearrangement links TRBV9 to TRBJ2-3; D may correspond to TRBD1 or TRBD2 (6 bases each). The CDR3 is 16 residues long. CDR1 is SGDLS and CDR2 is YYNGEE in the germline V gene. Trimming left V 3 bases short and J 2 bases short, with 16 bases between. In DNA form, the CDR3 reads TGTGCCAGCAGCGCGAGAGGGGGGCGAGCCACAGATACGCAGTATTTT. Its protein product is CASSARGGRATDTQYF.

The chain is built from TRBV6-4 and TRBJ1-2, with 8 bases lining up with TRBD1. The germline CDR1 and CDR2 sequences are MRHNA and SNTAGT. This CDR3 is 13 amino acids long. V shed 5 bases and J 8 bases; nucleotides not matched to a gene: 7. This CDR3 reads CASSPRTGYGYTF. Here the CDR3 DNA reads TGTGCCAGCAGTCCTCGGACAGGGTACGGCTACACCTTC.

The J gene is TRBJ1-4, the V gene TRBV6-6, with 10 bases that match TRBD1. Germline CDR1 reads MNHNY; CDR2 reads SVGAGI (reference sequence). The V gene end was trimmed by 6 bases and the J gene end by 8 bases; junction bases not matched to a gene: 6. This CDR3 spans 14 amino acids. CDR3 DNA sequence: TGTGCCAGCAGACGACAGGGGGCTATAGAAAAACTGTTTTTT. This sequence encodes CASRRQGAIEKLFF.

This clone was observed a handful of times. The chain couples TRBV19 to TRBJ1-2; TRBD1 matches at 8 bases. With 6 bases clipped from V and 2 bases from J, the junction kept 17 bases outside the gene matches. The CDR3 consists of 18 residues. The germline V gene encodes CDR1 LNHDA and CDR2 SQIVND (reference sequence). The CDR3 DNA follows: TGTGCCAGTAGAGTCCTTCGACAGGGGCCTAGGAGAAACTATGGCTACACCTTC. Protein: CASRVLRQGPRRNYGYTF.

This chain connects TRBV5-1 to TRBJ2-1, with TRBD1 identical over 12 bases. Trimming at V came to 4 bases and at J to 7 bases, leaving 9 bases not matched to a gene. The CDR3 length is 16 residues. Germline CDR1 SGHRS, CDR2 YFSETQ. In DNA form, the CDR3 reads TGCGCCAGCAGCCTGACATCGGGACAGGGGGCTAATGAGCAGTTCTTC. This codes for CASSLTSGQGANEQFF.

The gene calls are TRBV9 and TRBJ2-7, with 9 bases identical to TRBD2. The V gene end was trimmed by 7 bases and the J gene end by 5 bases; junction bases not matched to a gene: 7. CDR1 and CDR2 from the germline V gene are SGDLS and YYNGEE. The CDR3 length is 13 residues. The CDR3 sequence is CASGGGALDEQYF. CDR3 in DNA: TGTGCCAGCGGCGGGGGGGCACTCGACGAGCAGTACTTC.